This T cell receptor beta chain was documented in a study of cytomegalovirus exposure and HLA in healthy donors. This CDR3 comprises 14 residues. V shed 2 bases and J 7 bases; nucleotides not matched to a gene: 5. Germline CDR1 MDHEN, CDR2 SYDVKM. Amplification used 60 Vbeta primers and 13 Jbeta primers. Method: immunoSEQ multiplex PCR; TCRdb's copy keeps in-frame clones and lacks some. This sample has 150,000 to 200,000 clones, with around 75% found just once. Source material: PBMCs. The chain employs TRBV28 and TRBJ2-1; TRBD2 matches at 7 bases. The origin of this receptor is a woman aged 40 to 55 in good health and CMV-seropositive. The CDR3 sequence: CASSLAGARNEQFF. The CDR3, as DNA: TGTGCCAGCAGTTTAGCGGGAGCTCGAAATGAGCAGTTCTTC. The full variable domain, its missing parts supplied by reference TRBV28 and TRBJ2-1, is DVKVTQSSRYLVKRTGEKVFLECVQDMDHENMFWYRQDPGLGLRLIYFSYDVKMKEKGDIPEGYSVSREKKERFSLILESASTNQTSMYLCASSLAGARNEQFFGPGTRLTVL.